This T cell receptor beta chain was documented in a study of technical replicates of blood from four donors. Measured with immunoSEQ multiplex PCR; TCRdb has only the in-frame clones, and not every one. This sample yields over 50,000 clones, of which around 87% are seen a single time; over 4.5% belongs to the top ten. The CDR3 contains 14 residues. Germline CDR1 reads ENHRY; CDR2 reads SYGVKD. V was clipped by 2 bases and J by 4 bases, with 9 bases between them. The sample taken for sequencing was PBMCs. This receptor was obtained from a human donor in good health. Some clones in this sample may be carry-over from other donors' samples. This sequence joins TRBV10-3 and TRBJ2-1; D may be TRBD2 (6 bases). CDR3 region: CAISEQRAYNEQFF. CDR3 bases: TGTGCCATCAGTGAGCAGCGGGCGTACAATGAGCAGTTCTTC.